These 29 T cell receptor beta chains were sequenced from one sample in a study of cytomegalovirus exposure and HLA in healthy donors. It was with 60 Vbeta and 13 Jbeta primers that the PCR ran. Here immunoSEQ multiplex PCR was the method, and the copy in TCRdb shows in-frame clones only, minus some. The table shows about 190,000 clones, with roughly 76% occurring only once. The specimen was PBMCs. The receptor source for this set is a woman aged 30 to 39 in good health and CMV-seropositive.

The chain combines TRBV5-1 with TRBJ1-2; D unresolved. Germline lookup yields CDR1 SGHRS and CDR2 YFSETQ. Trimming cost V 1 base and J 5 bases, with 12 bases left between them. This CDR3 has 14 amino acids. The CDR3 DNA is TGCGCCAGCAGCTTGCCCAAAGCCCCTTATGGCTACACCTTC. Its protein is CASSLPKAPYGYTF.

This clone was detected only a few times. The chain couples TRBV6-5 to TRBJ2-5; a possible D gene is TRBD1 (5 bases). This CDR3 has 14 amino acids. Germline V CDR1 and CDR2: MNHEY, SVGAGI. With 6 bases removed from V and 4 bases from J, the gap between germline ends came to 15 bases. This CDR3 is CASRPGQWLETQYF. The CDR3 DNA follows: TGTGCCAGCAGACCTGGACAATGGCTAGAGACCCAGTACTTC.

V gene TRBV11-2 combines with J gene TRBJ2-2; the match to TRBD1 covers 11 bases. The V segment lost 1 base and the J segment 7 bases; nucleotides outside the gene matches: 8. Germline CDR1 SGHAT, CDR2 FQNNGV. CDR3 length equals 17 residues. DNA for the CDR3: TGTGCCAGCAGCTTAGTCCCCGGGACAGGGGGACGCGGGGAGCTGTTTTTT. Protein sequence: CASSLVPGTGGRGELFF. Drawing the rest from reference TRBV11-2 and TRBJ2-2, the complete variable domain is EAGVAQSPRYKIIEKRQSVAFWCNPISGHATLYWYQQILGQGPKLLIQFQNNGVVDDSQLPKDRFSAERLKGVDSTLKIQPAKLEDSAVYLCASSLVPGTGGRGELFFGEGSRLTVL.

This sequence joins TRBV7-2 and TRBJ2-1, with 13 bases that match TRBD2. This CDR3 spans 13 amino acids. V lost 5 bases, J lost 12 bases, and 4 bases stayed unmatched. Germline V gene lookup returns CDR1 SGHTA and CDR2 FQGNSA. CDR3 in amino acids: CASSRRLAGGQFF. The DNA of the CDR3 is TGTGCCAGCAGCAGGCGACTAGCGGGAGGGCAGTTCTTC.

This chain uses TRBV18 with TRBJ2-7; perhaps TRBD1 as D (7 bases). The CDR3 contains 16 residues. The V gene lost 6 bases and the J gene lost 2 bases, with 20 bases spanning the gap. Germline V gene lookup returns CDR1 KGHSH and CDR2 LQKENI. The CDR3 DNA is TGTGCCAGCTCCCACGGTGCCCCAGGGGGGACCTACGAGCAGTACTTC. Translated: CASSHGAPGGTYEQYF.

This chain links TRBV28 with TRBJ2-7; 8 nucleotides line up with TRBD2. The CDR3 runs 15 residues. Germline V CDR1 and CDR2: MDHEN, SYDVKM. With 3 bases clipped from V and 4 bases from J, the junction kept 8 bases outside the gene matches. The chain's CDR3 is CASSFQSSGLYEQYF. The CDR3 coding sequence is TGTGCCAGCAGTTTCCAGTCTAGCGGGTTATACGAGCAGTACTTC. The full variable domain, in which reference TRBV28 and TRBJ2-7 provide the parts outside the CDR3, is DVKVTQSSRYLVKRTGEKVFLECVQDMDHENMFWYRQDPGLGLRLIYFSYDVKMKEKGDIPEGYSVSREKKERFSLILESASTNQTSMYLCASSFQSSGLYEQYFGPGTRLTVT.

This clone was found a few times. CDR3 loop: CASSTRRAGDTEAFF. CDR3 sequence (DNA): TGTGCCAGCAGTACCCGGAGAGCGGGTGACACTGAAGCTTTCTTT. This chain connects TRBV6-1 to TRBJ1-1; D ambiguous. CDR1 is MNHNS and CDR2 is SASEGT in the germline V gene. Trimming took off 5 bases at V and 3 bases at J, with 16 bases between the two ends. This CDR3 has 15 residues.

The chain has TRBV6-1 and TRBJ1-6, with TRBD1 identical over 7 bases. Germline V gene data show CDR1 as MNHNS and CDR2 as SASEGT. The CDR3 contains 15 residues. V shed 5 bases and J 7 bases; nucleotides not matched to a gene: 8. The chain's CDR3 is CASSLRDRRNSPLHF. The DNA for the CDR3 is TGTGCCAGCAGTCTCCGGGACAGAAGAAATTCACCCCTCCACTTT.

The chain has TRBV28 and TRBJ2-5; D may be TRBD1 (6 bases). The V end lost 5 bases, the J end lost 2 bases, and 15 bases lay between the germline ends. CDR1 and CDR2 (germline): MDHEN, SYDVKM. The CDR3 runs 15 residues. The CDR3 nucleotides read TGTGCCAGCAGTCTAACCGCCGGACAGCAAGAGACCCAGTACTTC. Protein product: CASSLTAGQQETQYF.

This clone was seen a few times. The chain carries TRBV27 and TRBJ1-2; D perhaps matches TRBD1 (6 bases). This CDR3 has 16 amino acids. Germline loops: CDR1 MNHEY, CDR2 SMNVEV (reference sequence). V lost 0 bases, J lost 0 bases, and 11 bases lay in between. CDR3 residues: CASSLSGAGANYGYTF. The CDR3 DNA sequence: TGTGCCAGCAGTTTATCGGGGGCAGGGGCTAACTATGGCTACACCTTC.

This chain connects TRBV20-1 to TRBJ2-2; D unresolved. This CDR3 has 11 amino acids. Trimming shortened V by 7 bases and J by 6 bases, and 9 bases separated the two germline ends. Germline CDR1 is DFQATT and CDR2 is SNEGSKA (reference sequence). The DNA for the CDR3 is TGCAGTGTTTCACGGGCCGGGGAGCTGTTTTTT. Protein sequence: CSVSRAGELFF.

This sequence joins TRBV10-3 and TRBJ2-1, with 9 nucleotides matching TRBD2. Germline values: CDR1 ENHRY, CDR2 SYGVKD. This CDR3 comprises 15 residues. With V trimmed by 6 bases and J by 6 bases, 9 bases remained unmatched. Here the CDR3 DNA reads TGTGCCATCAGAGCCTCGGCGGGGGGGCGCAATGAGCAGTTCTTC. Encoded protein: CAIRASAGGRNEQFF.

The chain has TRBV27 and TRBJ2-7; 8 positions match TRBD1. The CDR3 extends over 16 amino acids. With 5 bases clipped from V and 2 bases from J, the junction kept 11 bases outside the gene matches. Germline CDR1 is MNHEY and CDR2 is SMNVEV (reference sequence). CDR3 DNA sequence: TGTGCCAGCAGTCCAAGGACAGGGCATTCGACCTACGAGCAGTACTTC. It specifies CASSPRTGHSTYEQYF.

This chain connects TRBV29-1 to TRBJ1-2; TRBD1 agrees at 8 bases. Germline V CDR1 and CDR2: SQVTM, ANQGSEA. Unmatched junction bases numbered 8, after V lost 3 bases and J lost 8 bases. The CDR3 runs to 13 residues. The CDR3 coding sequence is TGCAGCGTTGATGTGGAGGACAGGGCCGGCTACACCTTC. Its protein is CSVDVEDRAGYTF.

As to this clone: This sample includes further DNA sequences coding for the same CDR3. The CDR3 DNA follows: TGTGCCATCAGCGGACAGGGAAACAATTCACCCCTCCACTTT. This gives the protein CAISGQGNNSPLHF. This chain uses TRBV10-3 with TRBJ1-6; 8 bases map to TRBD1. Losses at the gene ends were 6 bases for V and 7 bases for J; bases not matched to a gene: 5. This CDR3 is 14 amino acids long. CDR1 is ENHRY, CDR2 SYGVKD, per germline.

The chain employs TRBV4-1 and TRBJ1-5; no definite D call. V lost 3 bases and J lost 1, with 7 bases in between. The CDR3 contains 14 residues. Germline values: CDR1 MGHRA, CDR2 YSYEKL. DNA for the CDR3: TGCGCCAGCAGCCATCCGGGGAGCAATCAGCCCCAGCATTTT. Its protein is CASSHPGSNQPQHF.

The chain has TRBV30 and TRBJ2-4, with TRBD2 matching over 8 bases. V trimming: 0 bases; J trimming: 3 bases; junction bases outside the gene matches: 16. Germline V lookup: CDR1 GTSNPN, CDR2 SVGIG (reference sequence). The CDR3 consists of 19 residues. The CDR3 DNA sequence: TGTGCCTGGAGTGTACTAGGCGGGAGGTACACCTTAGGCAAAAACATTCAGTACTTC. This encodes CAWSVLGGRYTLGKNIQYF.

The chain carries TRBV5-6 and TRBJ2-7; maybe TRBD2 (6 bases). Germline CDR1 is SGHDT and CDR2 is YYEEEE. The CDR3 loop spans 15 amino acids. Trimming pared 2 bases from V and 1 base from J, leaving 13 bases between. The CDR3 loop reads CASSLLTGGSYEQYF. The CDR3 DNA reads as TGTGCCAGCAGCTTACTAACAGGAGGGTCCTACGAGCAGTACTTC. Complete variable domain (other parts from reference TRBV5-6 and TRBJ2-7): DAGVTQSPTHLIKTRGQQVTLRCSPKSGHDTVSWYQQALGQGPQFIFQYYEEEERQRGNFPDRFSGHQFPNYSSELNVNALLLGDSALYLCASSLLTGGSYEQYFGPGTRLTVT.

V and J are TRBV10-3 and TRBJ1-2; 8 bases align to TRBD1. The germline CDR1 and CDR2 sequences are ENHRY and SYGVKD. The CDR3 sequence is 15 residues long. Trimming cost V 4 bases and J 3 bases; bases outside gene matches: 7. In DNA, the CDR3 is TGTGCCATCAGTGCTTCGACAGGGGTCGACTATGGCTACACCTTC. Translation gives CAISASTGVDYGYTF.

This chain connects TRBV9 to TRBJ2-5, with D tentatively TRBD1 (6 bases). Germline lookup yields CDR1 SGDLS and CDR2 YYNGEE. Trimming took 2 bases from V and 5 from J, leaving 13 bases between them. This CDR3 is built from 14 residues. Written as DNA, the CDR3 is TGTGCCAGCAGCGTTGCAGGGGTTGGCGAGACCCAGTACTTC. Encoded protein: CASSVAGVGETQYF.

This clone appeared once. The genes are TRBV9 and TRBJ1-3; D is unresolved. CDR3 length: 14 amino acids. V lost 4 bases, J lost 0 bases, and 8 bases lay in between. Germline lookup yields CDR1 SGDLS and CDR2 YYNGEE. CDR3 bases: TGTGCCAGCAGCCCAATGAGCTCTGGAAACACCATATATTTT. Amino acids: CASSPMSSGNTIYF.

This rearrangement joins TRBV27 to TRBJ1-2, with D possibly being TRBD1 (5 bases). V was pared by 2 bases and J by 2 bases, with 15 bases between. CDR1 and CDR2 from the germline V gene are MNHEY and SMNVEV (reference sequence). The CDR3 is made up of 16 amino acids. CDR3 region: CASSLNYRMRNYGYTF. CDR3 bases: TGTGCCAGCAGTTTAAATTACAGGATGAGAAACTATGGCTACACCTTC.

The chain is built from TRBV7-2 and TRBJ1-3; no definite D call. The CDR3 has 14 residues. Germline CDR1 SGHTA, CDR2 FQGNSA. Trimming took 5 bases from V and 1 from J, leaving 9 bases between them. CDR3 loop: CASSLQSSGNTIYF. In nucleotides, the CDR3 is TGTGCCAGCAGCCTCCAGTCGTCTGGAAACACCATATATTTT.

V and J are TRBV4-1 and TRBJ2-7; D unresolved. The CDR3 is 14 residues long. Germline-derived CDR1 and CDR2 are MGHRA and YSYEKL. Trimming cost V 1 base and J 3 bases, with 10 bases left between them. CDR3: CASSQGAHFYEQYF. Here the CDR3 DNA reads TGCGCCAGCAGCCAAGGGGCCCACTTCTACGAGCAGTACTTC.

This chain connects TRBV9 to TRBJ1-4; the D gene is possibly TRBD1 (6 bases). This CDR3 spans 14 amino acids. CDR1 is SGDLS and CDR2 is YYNGEE in the germline V gene. V was shortened by 4 bases and J by 5 bases, with 12 bases between the two germline ends. The CDR3: CASSSMDRNEKLFF. The DNA for the CDR3 is TGTGCCAGCAGCTCCATGGACAGAAATGAAAAACTGTTTTTT.

This chain joins TRBV12-5 and TRBJ2-5; 8 positions match TRBD1. Germline V lookup: CDR1 LGHNT, CDR2 FRNRAP. Unmatched junction bases numbered 2, after V lost 6 bases and J lost 2 bases. This CDR3 spans 13 amino acids. The CDR3 region is CASGRTGQETQYF. Here the CDR3 DNA reads TGTGCTAGTGGCAGGACAGGGCAAGAGACCCAGTACTTC. Supplemented by reference TRBV12-5 and TRBJ2-5, the full variable domain reads DARVTQTPRHKVTEMGQEVTMRCQPILGHNTVFWYRQTMMQGLELLAYFRNRAPLDDSGMPKDRFSAEMPDATLATLKIQPSEPRDSAVYFCASGRTGQETQYFGPGTRLLVL.

In DNA form, the CDR3 reads TGTGCCAGCGGAGGGGCGGCCTTCAATGAGCAGTTCTTC. The encoded protein is CASGGAAFNEQFF. The chain links TRBV5-6 to TRBJ2-1; possible D gene TRBD2, 6 bases. Germline lookup yields CDR1 SGHDT and CDR2 YYEEEE. The CDR3 totals 13 residues. V dropped 7 bases and J dropped 6 bases, with 14 bases sitting between them.

The chain couples TRBV2 to TRBJ2-7, with D possibly TRBD2 on 6 matching bases. Trimming took 7 bases from V and 0 from J, leaving 10 bases between them. The CDR3 is 13 residues long. Looked up from germline, CDR1 is SNHLY and CDR2 is FYNNEI. Here the CDR3 reads CASTGGVSYEQYF. The CDR3 coding sequence is TGTGCCAGCACTGGAGGGGTCTCCTACGAGCAGTACTTC.

The chain carries TRBV18 and TRBJ1-2; 9 bases match TRBD1. Losses at the gene ends were 8 bases for V and 5 bases for J; bases not matched to a gene: 3. Germline assignment: CDR1 KGHSH and CDR2 LQKENI. This CDR3 spans 12 amino acids. The CDR3 spells CASRTGEYGYTF. In nucleotides, the CDR3 is TGTGCCAGCCGGACAGGGGAATATGGCTACACCTTC.